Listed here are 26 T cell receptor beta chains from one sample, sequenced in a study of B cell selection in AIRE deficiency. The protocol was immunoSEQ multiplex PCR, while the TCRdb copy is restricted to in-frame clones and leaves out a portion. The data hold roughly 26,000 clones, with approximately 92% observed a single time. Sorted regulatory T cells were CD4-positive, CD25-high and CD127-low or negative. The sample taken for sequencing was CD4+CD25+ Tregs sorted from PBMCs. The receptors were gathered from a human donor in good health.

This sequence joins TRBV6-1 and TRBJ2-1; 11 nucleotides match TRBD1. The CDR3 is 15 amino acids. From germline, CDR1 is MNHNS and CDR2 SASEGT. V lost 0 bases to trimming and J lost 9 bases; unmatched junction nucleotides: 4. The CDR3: CASSEAGQGVGEQFF. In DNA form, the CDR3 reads TGTGCCAGCAGTGAAGCGGGACAGGGGGTAGGTGAGCAGTTCTTC.

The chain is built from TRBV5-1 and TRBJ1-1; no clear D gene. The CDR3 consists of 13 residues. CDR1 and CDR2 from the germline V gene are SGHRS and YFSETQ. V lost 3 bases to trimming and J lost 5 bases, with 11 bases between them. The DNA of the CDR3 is TGCGCCAGCAGCTCCCATGGGCGGACTGAAGCTTTCTTT. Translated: CASSSHGRTEAFF.

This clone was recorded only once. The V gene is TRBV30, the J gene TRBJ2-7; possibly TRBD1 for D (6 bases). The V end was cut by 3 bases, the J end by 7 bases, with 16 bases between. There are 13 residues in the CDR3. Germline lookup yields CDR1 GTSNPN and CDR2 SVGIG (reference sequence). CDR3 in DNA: TGTGCCTGGAGCAGACAGGTCAAGGGGGAGCAGTACTTC. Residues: CAWSRQVKGEQYF.

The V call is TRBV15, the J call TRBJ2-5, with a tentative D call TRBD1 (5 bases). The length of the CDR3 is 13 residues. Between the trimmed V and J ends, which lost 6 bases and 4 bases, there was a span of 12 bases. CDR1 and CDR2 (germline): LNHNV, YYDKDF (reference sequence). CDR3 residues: CATSPIRVETQYF. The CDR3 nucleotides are TGTGCCACCAGTCCTATCAGGGTAGAGACCCAGTACTTC.

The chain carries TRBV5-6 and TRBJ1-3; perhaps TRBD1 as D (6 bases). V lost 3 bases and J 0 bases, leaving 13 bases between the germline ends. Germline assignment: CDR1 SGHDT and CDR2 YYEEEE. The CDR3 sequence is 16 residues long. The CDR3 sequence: CASSSQGFASGNTIYF. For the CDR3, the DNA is TGTGCCAGCAGCTCACAGGGTTTCGCCTCTGGAAACACCATATATTTT. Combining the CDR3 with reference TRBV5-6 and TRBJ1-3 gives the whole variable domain DAGVTQSPTHLIKTRGQQVTLRCSPKSGHDTVSWYQQALGQGPQFIFQYYEEEERQRGNFPDRFSGHQFPNYSSELNVNALLLGDSALYLCASSSQGFASGNTIYFGEGSWLTVV.

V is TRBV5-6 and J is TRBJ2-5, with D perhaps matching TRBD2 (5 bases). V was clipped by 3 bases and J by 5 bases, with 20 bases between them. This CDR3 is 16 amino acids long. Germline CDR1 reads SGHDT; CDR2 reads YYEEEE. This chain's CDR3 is CASSSQMVGSAETQYF. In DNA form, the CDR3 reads TGTGCCAGCAGCTCCCAAATGGTGGGGAGCGCGGAGACCCAGTACTTC. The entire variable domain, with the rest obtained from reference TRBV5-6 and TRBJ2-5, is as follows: DAGVTQSPTHLIKTRGQQVTLRCSPKSGHDTVSWYQQALGQGPQFIFQYYEEEERQRGNFPDRFSGHQFPNYSSELNVNALLLGDSALYLCASSSQMVGSAETQYFGPGTRLLVL.

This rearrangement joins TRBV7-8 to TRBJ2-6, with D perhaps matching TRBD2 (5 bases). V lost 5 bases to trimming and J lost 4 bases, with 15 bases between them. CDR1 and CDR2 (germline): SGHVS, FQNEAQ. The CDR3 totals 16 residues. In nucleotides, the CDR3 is TGTGCCAGCAGCCCTTTTCGGGGATCCGGGGCCAACGTCCTGACTTTC. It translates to CASSPFRGSGANVLTF.

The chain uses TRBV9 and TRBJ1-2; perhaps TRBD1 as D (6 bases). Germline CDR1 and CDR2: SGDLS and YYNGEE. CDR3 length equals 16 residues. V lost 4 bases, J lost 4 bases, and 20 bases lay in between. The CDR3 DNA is TGTGCCAGCAGCCCACTTATGACAGGTGCCCTCTATGGCTACACCTTC. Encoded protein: CASSPLMTGALYGYTF.

CDR3: CASSYSGTVNEQFF. For the CDR3, the DNA is TGTGCCAGCAGTTACTCCGGGACAGTTAATGAGCAGTTCTTC. J is TRBJ2-1 and V is TRBV6-6; 7 bases fit TRBD1. Germline CDR1 and CDR2: MNHNY and SVGAGI (reference sequence). V dropped 0 bases and J dropped 7; count of bases not matched to a gene: 3. The CDR3 spans 14 residues.

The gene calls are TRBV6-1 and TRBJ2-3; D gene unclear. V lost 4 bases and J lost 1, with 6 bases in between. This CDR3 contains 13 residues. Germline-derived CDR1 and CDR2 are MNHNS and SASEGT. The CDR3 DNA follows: TGTGCCAGCAGTGTTGGGCGCACAGATACGCAGTATTTT. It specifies CASSVGRTDTQYF.

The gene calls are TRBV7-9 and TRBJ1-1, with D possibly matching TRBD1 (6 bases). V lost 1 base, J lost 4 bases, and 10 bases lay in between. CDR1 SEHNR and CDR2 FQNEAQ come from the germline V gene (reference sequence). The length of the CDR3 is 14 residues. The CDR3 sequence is CASSLVSGATEAFF. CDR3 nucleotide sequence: TGTGCCAGCAGCTTAGTTTCAGGGGCCACTGAAGCTTTCTTT.

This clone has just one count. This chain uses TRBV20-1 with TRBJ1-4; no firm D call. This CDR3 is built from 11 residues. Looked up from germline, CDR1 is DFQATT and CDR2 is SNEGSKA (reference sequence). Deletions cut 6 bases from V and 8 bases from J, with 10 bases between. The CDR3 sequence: CSAEQYEKLFF. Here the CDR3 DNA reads TGCAGTGCCGAACAGTACGAAAAACTGTTTTTT.

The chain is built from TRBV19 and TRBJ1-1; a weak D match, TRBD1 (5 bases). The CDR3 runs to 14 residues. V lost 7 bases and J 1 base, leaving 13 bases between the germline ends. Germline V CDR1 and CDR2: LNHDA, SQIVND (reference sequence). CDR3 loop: CASISDRSNTEAFF. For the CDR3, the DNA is TGTGCCAGTATCAGCGACAGATCGAACACTGAAGCTTTCTTT.

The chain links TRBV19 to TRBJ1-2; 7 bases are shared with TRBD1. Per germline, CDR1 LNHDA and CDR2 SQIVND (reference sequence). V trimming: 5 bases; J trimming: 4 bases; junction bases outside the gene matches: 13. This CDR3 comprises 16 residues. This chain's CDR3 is CASSAGGGGLTYGYTF. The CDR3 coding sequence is TGTGCCAGTAGTGCCGGAGGGGGCGGATTGACCTATGGCTACACCTTC.

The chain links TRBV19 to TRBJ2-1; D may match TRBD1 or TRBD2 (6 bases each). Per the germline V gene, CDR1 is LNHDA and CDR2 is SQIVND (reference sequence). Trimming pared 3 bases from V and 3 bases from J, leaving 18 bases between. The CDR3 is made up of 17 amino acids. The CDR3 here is CASSMVRGQSSYNEQFF. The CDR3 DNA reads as TGTGCCAGTAGTATGGTCCGGGGGCAATCAAGCTACAATGAGCAGTTCTTC.

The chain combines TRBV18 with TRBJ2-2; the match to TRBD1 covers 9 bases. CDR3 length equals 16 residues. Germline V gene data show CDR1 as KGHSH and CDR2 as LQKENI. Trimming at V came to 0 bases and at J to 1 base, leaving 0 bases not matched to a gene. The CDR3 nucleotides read TGTGCCAGCTCACCACCGGGACAGGGGAACACCGGGGAGCTGTTTTTT. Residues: CASSPPGQGNTGELFF. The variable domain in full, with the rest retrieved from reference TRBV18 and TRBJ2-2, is NAGVMQNPRHLVRRRGQEARLRCSPMKGHSHVYWYRQLPEEGLKFMVYLQKENIIDESGMPKERFSAEFPKEGPSILRIQQVVRGDSAAYFCASSPPGQGNTGELFFGEGSRLTVL.

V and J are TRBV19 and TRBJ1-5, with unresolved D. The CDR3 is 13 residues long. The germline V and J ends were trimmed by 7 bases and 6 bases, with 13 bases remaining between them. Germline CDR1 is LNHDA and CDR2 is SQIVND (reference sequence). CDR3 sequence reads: CASMEQWSQPQHF. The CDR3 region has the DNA TGTGCCAGTATGGAACAGTGGAGTCAGCCCCAGCATTTT.

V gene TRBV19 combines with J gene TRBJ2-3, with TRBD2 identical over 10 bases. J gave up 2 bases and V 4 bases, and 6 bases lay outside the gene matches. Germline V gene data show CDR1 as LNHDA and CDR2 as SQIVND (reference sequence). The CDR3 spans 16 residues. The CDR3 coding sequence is TGTGCCAGTAGTAGCTCACTAGCGGGGACCACAGATACGCAGTATTTT. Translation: CASSSSLAGTTDTQYF.

In DNA, the CDR3 is TGTGCCAGCAGTGAACCTCGGACCTACCAAGAGACCCAGTACTTC. Protein: CASSEPRTYQETQYF. The chain employs TRBV25-1 and TRBJ2-5; D unresolved. The CDR3 extends over 15 amino acids. The V end was cut by 2 bases, the J end by 0 bases, with 10 bases between. Germline-derived CDR1 and CDR2 are MGHDK and SYGVNS.

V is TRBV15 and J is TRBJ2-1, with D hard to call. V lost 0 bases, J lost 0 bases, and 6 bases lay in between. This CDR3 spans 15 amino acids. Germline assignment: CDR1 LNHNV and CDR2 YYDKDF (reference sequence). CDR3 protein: CATSRDTSSYNEQFF. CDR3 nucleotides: TGTGCCACCAGCAGAGATACGAGCTCCTACAATGAGCAGTTCTTC.

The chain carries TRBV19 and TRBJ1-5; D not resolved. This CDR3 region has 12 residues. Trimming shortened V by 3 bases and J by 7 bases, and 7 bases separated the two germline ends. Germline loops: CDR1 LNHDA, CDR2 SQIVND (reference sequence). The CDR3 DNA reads TGTGCCAGTAGTATCCCGCCCCAGCCCCAGCATTTT. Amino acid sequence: CASSIPPQPQHF.

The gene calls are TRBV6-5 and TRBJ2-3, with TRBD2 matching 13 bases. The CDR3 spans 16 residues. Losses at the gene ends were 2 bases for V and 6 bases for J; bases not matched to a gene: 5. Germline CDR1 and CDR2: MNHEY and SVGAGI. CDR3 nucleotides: TGTGCCAGCAGTTACGGACTAGCGGGGGCCCCGGATACGCAGTATTTT. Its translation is CASSYGLAGAPDTQYF.

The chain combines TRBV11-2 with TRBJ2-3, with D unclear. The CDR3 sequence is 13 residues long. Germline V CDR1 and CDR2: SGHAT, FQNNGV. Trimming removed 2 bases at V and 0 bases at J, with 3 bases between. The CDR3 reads CASSLPSTDTQYF. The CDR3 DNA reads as TGTGCCAGCAGCTTACCCAGCACAGATACGCAGTATTTT.

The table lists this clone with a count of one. The CDR3 protein is CASSPRLISGDTQYF. The CDR3 bases are TGTGCCAGCTCACCGCGACTAATTAGCGGTGATACGCAGTATTTT. V gene TRBV18 combines with J gene TRBJ2-3; weak D call: TRBD2 (6 bases). V shed 3 bases and J shed 6 bases, with 16 bases lying between them. Germline CDR1 KGHSH, CDR2 LQKENI. CDR3 size: 15 residues.

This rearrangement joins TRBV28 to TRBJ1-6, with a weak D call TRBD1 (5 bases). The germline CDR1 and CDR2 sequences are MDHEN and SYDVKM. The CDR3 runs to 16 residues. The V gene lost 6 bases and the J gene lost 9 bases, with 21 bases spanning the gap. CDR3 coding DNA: TGTGCCAGCAGGCAGAAGGGAGGGGTTTTGGCTTCACCCCTCCACTTT. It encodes CASRQKGGVLASPLHF. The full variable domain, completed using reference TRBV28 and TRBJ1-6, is DVKVTQSSRYLVKRTGEKVFLECVQDMDHENMFWYRQDPGLGLRLIYFSYDVKMKEKGDIPEGYSVSREKKERFSLILESASTNQTSMYLCASRQKGGVLASPLHFGNGTRLTVT.

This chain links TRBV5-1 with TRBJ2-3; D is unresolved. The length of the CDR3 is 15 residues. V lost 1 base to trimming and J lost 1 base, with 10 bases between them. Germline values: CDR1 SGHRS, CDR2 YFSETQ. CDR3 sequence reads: CASSLIVRGTDTQYF. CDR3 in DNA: TGCGCCAGCAGCTTGATCGTCAGAGGCACAGATACGCAGTATTTT. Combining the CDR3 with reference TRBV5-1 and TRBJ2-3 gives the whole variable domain KAGVTQTPRYLIKTRGQQVTLSCSPISGHRSVSWYQQTPGQGLQFLFEYFSETQRNKGNFPGRFSGRQFSNSRSEMNVSTLELGDSALYLCASSLIVRGTDTQYFGPGTRLTVL.